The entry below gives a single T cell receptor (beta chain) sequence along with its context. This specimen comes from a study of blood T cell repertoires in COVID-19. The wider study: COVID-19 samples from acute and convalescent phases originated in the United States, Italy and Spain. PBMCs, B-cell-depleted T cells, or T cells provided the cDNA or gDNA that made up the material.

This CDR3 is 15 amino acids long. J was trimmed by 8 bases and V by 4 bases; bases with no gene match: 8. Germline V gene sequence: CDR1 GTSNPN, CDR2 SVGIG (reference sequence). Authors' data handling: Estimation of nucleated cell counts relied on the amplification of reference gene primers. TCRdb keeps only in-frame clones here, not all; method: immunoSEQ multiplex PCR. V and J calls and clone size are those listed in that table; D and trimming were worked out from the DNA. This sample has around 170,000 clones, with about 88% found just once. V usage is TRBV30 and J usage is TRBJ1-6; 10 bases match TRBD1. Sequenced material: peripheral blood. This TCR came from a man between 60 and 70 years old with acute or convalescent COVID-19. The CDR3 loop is CAWTNKDRGYSPLHF. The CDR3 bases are TGTGCCTGGACTAATAAGGACAGGGGGTATTCACCCCTCCACTTT.